The 25 T cell receptor beta chains below were found in one sample sequenced in a study of shared clonotypes between healthy human individuals. TCRdb's table, derived via immunoSEQ multiplex PCR, lists solely in-frame clones and lacks some. The repertoire holds about 2.3 million clones, with 85% to 95% as singletons. Material: naive CD4+ T cells from PBMCs. Subset: CD45RA+ positively selected. The receptors come from a man between 18 and 29 years old in good health. Some clones in this sample may be carry-over from other donors' samples.

The chain uses TRBV11-2 and TRBJ2-3; D unclear. Germline V gives CDR1 SGHAT, CDR2 FQNNGV. This CDR3 comprises 12 residues. The V end was cut by 7 bases, the J end by 4 bases, with 9 bases between. CDR3: CASNSFSDTQYF. The CDR3 DNA sequence: TGTGCCAGCAATTCCTTTTCAGATACGCAGTATTTT. Based on the CDR3 plus reference TRBV11-2 and TRBJ2-3, the full variable domain is EAGVAQSPRYKIIEKRQSVAFWCNPISGHATLYWYQQILGQGPKLLIQFQNNGVVDDSQLPKDRFSAERLKGVDSTLKIQPAKLEDSAVYLCASNSFSDTQYFGPGTRLTVL.

The gene calls are TRBV4-1 and TRBJ2-3; D uncertain. The V and J ends lost 1 base and 2 bases respectively, with 7 bases between them. CDR1 is MGHRA, CDR2 YSYEKL, per germline. This CDR3 region has 14 residues. The CDR3 nucleotides read TGCGCCAGCAGCCAAGGAGGCAACACAGATACGCAGTATTTT. Translation gives CASSQGGNTDTQYF.

The rearrangement uses TRBV18 and TRBJ1-5, with 9 bases identical to TRBD1. Trimming cost V 3 bases and J 0 bases; bases outside gene matches: 12. Germline V gene sequence: CDR1 KGHSH, CDR2 LQKENI. The CDR3 runs to 19 residues. Here the CDR3 DNA reads TGTGCCAGCTCACCTAACAGGGGGCGCCCAACATATAGCAATCAGCCCCAGCATTTT. It is translated as CASSPNRGRPTYSNQPQHF.

In its sample, this clone was seen a few times. The CDR3 protein is CASSPRSVSGNTIYF. Here the CDR3 DNA reads TGTGCCAGCTCACCACGATCAGTCTCTGGAAACACCATATATTTT. This sequence joins TRBV18 and TRBJ1-3; D is unresolved. CDR1 KGHSH and CDR2 LQKENI come from the germline V gene. The CDR3 extends over 15 amino acids. The ends were cut back, 1 base at V and 0 bases at J, with 7 bases in the middle.

As to this clone: Additional DNA sequences in this sample encode the identical CDR3. V gene TRBV11-3 combines with J gene TRBJ2-1; D not resolved. Trimming removed 5 bases at V and 4 bases at J, with 12 bases between. The CDR3 runs to 14 residues. From germline, CDR1 is SGHNT and CDR2 YENEEA. CDR3 DNA: TGTGCCAGCAGCCCCGGTACTAATTACAATGAGCAGTTCTTC. It translates to CASSPGTNYNEQFF.

CDR3 amino acids: CASSATRGVEQFF. The CDR3 nucleotides are TGTGCCAGCAGTGCGACTAGGGGCGTTGAGCAGTTCTTC. The chain joins TRBV11-1 to TRBJ2-1, with D perhaps matching TRBD2 (6 bases). Germline V lookup: CDR1 SGHAT, CDR2 FQDESV (reference sequence). The CDR3 totals 13 residues. Trimming left V 6 bases short and J 9 bases short, with 15 bases between.

The DNA of the CDR3 is TGTGCCAGCAGTTTAGCCTCTGGAAACACCATATATTTT. It codes for CASSLASGNTIYF. This chain connects TRBV28 to TRBJ1-3; no clear D. The CDR3 spans 13 residues. Germline V gives CDR1 MDHEN, CDR2 SYDVKM. V gave up 2 bases and J gave up 0 bases, with 2 bases separating them.

This sequence joins TRBV29-1 and TRBJ1-1; no firm D call. The CDR3 sequence is 12 residues long. Germline V gives CDR1 SQVTM, CDR2 ANQGSEA. Trimming removed 7 bases from V and 1 base from J, with 10 bases in between. The CDR3 loop is CSARGQNTEAFF. The DNA for the CDR3 is TGCAGCGCCCGAGGGCAGAACACTGAAGCTTTCTTT.

The chain joins TRBV29-1 to TRBJ2-5; no firm D call. CDR1 is SQVTM and CDR2 is ANQGSEA in the germline V gene. V lost 7 bases and J 4 bases, leaving 7 bases between the germline ends. The CDR3 totals 10 residues. CDR3 nucleotides: TGCAGCGGAGAGGTAGAGACCCAGTACTTC. Residues: CSGEVETQYF.

This rearrangement joins TRBV30 to TRBJ1-1, with TRBD1 as a possible D gene (5 bases). Looked up from germline, CDR1 is GTSNPN and CDR2 is SVGIG (reference sequence). This CDR3 is built from 15 residues. Between the trimmed V and J ends, which lost 2 bases and 6 bases, there was a span of 19 bases. This CDR3 reads CAWSRKDLWGAEAFF. The CDR3 coding sequence is TGTGCCTGGAGTCGAAAGGACCTCTGGGGGGCTGAAGCTTTCTTT.

This chain links TRBV5-1 with TRBJ2-1; a possible D gene is TRBD2 (6 bases). CDR1 and CDR2 (germline): SGHRS, YFSETQ. Between the trimmed V and J ends, which lost 5 bases and 1 base, there was a span of 13 bases. The CDR3 has 15 amino acids. This CDR3 reads CASRRDGLSYNEQFF. CDR3 nucleotide sequence: TGCGCCAGCAGGCGGGACGGGTTATCCTACAATGAGCAGTTCTTC.

This clone has only a few counts. The CDR3 spells CASRTGQGATEAFF. The DNA for the CDR3 is TGCGCCAGCAGGACAGGACAGGGGGCAACTGAAGCTTTCTTT. V and J are TRBV5-1 and TRBJ1-1; 11 bases fit TRBD1. The J segment lost 5 bases and the V segment lost 5 bases, leaving 5 bases of the junction unmatched. Germline CDR1 and CDR2: SGHRS and YFSETQ. This CDR3 contains 14 residues.

V usage is TRBV7-8 and J usage is TRBJ2-3, with a possible D match to TRBD1 (6 bases). The V gene lost 5 bases and the J gene lost 0 bases, with 15 bases spanning the gap. The CDR3 runs to 16 residues. Germline V gene data show CDR1 as SGHVS and CDR2 as FQNEAQ. The chain's CDR3 is CASSQGPITSTDTQYF. The CDR3 DNA reads as TGTGCCAGCAGCCAGGGGCCTATTACTAGCACAGATACGCAGTATTTT. Based on the CDR3 plus reference TRBV7-8 and TRBJ2-3, the full variable domain is GAGVSQSPRYKVAKRGQDVALRCDPISGHVSLFWYQQALGQGPEFLTYFQNEAQLDKSGLPSDRFFAERPEGSVSTLKIQRTQQEDSAVYLCASSQGPITSTDTQYFGPGTRLTVL.

This clone was picked up a small number of times. At one end, the junction sequence differs from germline, possibly due to a read error. The rearrangement links TRBV18 to TRBJ1-1; no clear D gene. CDR3 length: 15 residues. Germline V gene lookup returns CDR1 KGHSH and CDR2 LQKENI. In DNA form, the CDR3 reads TGTGCCAGCTCGCCACGAAGCTGGGCAGACACTGAAGCTTTCTTT. Its translation is CASSPRSWADTEAFF.

The CDR3 here is CASSFYGLSSYNEQFF. For the CDR3, the DNA is TGCGCCAGCAGCTTCTACGGGCTGAGCTCCTACAATGAGCAGTTCTTC. The chain recombines TRBV5-1 with TRBJ2-1, with D unresolved. The V end lost 2 bases, the J end lost 0 bases, and 12 bases lay between the germline ends. Germline lookup yields CDR1 SGHRS and CDR2 YFSETQ. The CDR3 has 16 amino acids.

The J gene is TRBJ2-7, the V gene TRBV28; 11 bases match TRBD2. The CDR3 consists of 16 residues. From germline, CDR1 is MDHEN and CDR2 SYDVKM. V lost 6 bases to trimming and J lost 3 bases; unmatched junction nucleotides: 10. The CDR3 DNA reads TGTGCCAGCAGACTAGCGGGAGTAGGATCGAACTACGAGCAGTACTTC. This sequence encodes CASRLAGVGSNYEQYF.

The gene calls are TRBV27 and TRBJ2-1, with a weak D call TRBD1 (5 bases). Looked up from germline, CDR1 is MNHEY and CDR2 is SMNVEV (reference sequence). There are 20 residues in the CDR3. V was shortened by 1 base and J by 5 bases, with 27 bases between the two germline ends. The CDR3 is CASSLLSVLPAGPSDNEQFF. The CDR3 DNA follows: TGTGCCAGCAGTTTATTGTCTGTGCTCCCCGCAGGGCCGTCGGACAATGAGCAGTTCTTC.

V usage is TRBV7-9 and J usage is TRBJ1-4; TRBD1 matches at 7 bases. The CDR3 is 14 residues long. V dropped 3 bases and J dropped 6; count of bases not matched to a gene: 4. The V gene's germline CDR1 is SEHNR and CDR2 FQNEAQ (reference sequence). This CDR3 is CASSLYRGDEKLFF. The CDR3 nucleotides are TGTGCCAGCAGCTTGTACAGGGGCGATGAAAAACTGTTTTTT.

The chain combines TRBV6-6 with TRBJ2-6, with D unclear. Germline V gene sequence: CDR1 MNHNY, CDR2 SVGAGI (reference sequence). The CDR3 consists of 14 residues. Trimming removed 2 bases at V and 0 bases at J, with 2 bases between. The CDR3, as DNA: TGTGCCAGCAGTTACGGCTCTGGGGCCAACGTCCTGACTTTC. As protein: CASSYGSGANVLTF.

At least ten counts were recorded for this clone. Other DNA sequences in this sample translate to the same CDR3. This chain links TRBV5-1 with TRBJ2-5; D uncertain. The CDR3 has 11 residues. V was shortened by 0 bases and J by 5 bases, with 2 bases between the two germline ends. In germline, CDR1 is SGHRS, CDR2 YFSETQ. Written as DNA, the CDR3 is TGCGCCAGCAGCTTGGAGGAGACCCAGTACTTC. Its protein product is CASSLEETQYF.

The chain uses TRBV6-5 and TRBJ1-3; unclear D gene. V lost 5 bases to trimming and J lost 4 bases, with 15 bases between them. This CDR3 has 15 residues. The germline gives CDR1 MNHEY, CDR2 SVGAGI. Here the CDR3 DNA reads TGTGCCAGCAGTCCGAGGAGGGTAGGAGGAAACACCATATATTTT. Translating gives CASSPRRVGGNTIYF.

The chain uses TRBV5-1 and TRBJ1-2, with 7 bases identical to TRBD1. There are 14 residues in the CDR3. J lost 7 bases, V lost 2 bases, and 8 bases had no gene match. Per the germline V gene, CDR1 is SGHRS and CDR2 is YFSETQ. Written as DNA, the CDR3 is TGCGCCAGCAGCTTTAAAGACAGGGTCGCTGGCTACACCTTC. Protein product: CASSFKDRVAGYTF.

The gene calls are TRBV7-2 and TRBJ1-1, with D uncertain. Germline CDR1 is SGHTA and CDR2 is FQGNSA. Trimming cost V 7 bases and J 5 bases, with 14 bases left between them. The CDR3 covers 13 residues. The CDR3 protein is CASTLYRRTEAFF. Here the CDR3 DNA reads TGTGCCAGCACCCTTTATCGGAGAACTGAAGCTTTCTTT.

This clone has just one count. This sequence joins TRBV14 and TRBJ1-4; possible D gene TRBD1, 5 bases. Trimming left V 1 base short and J 5 bases short, with 14 bases between. The CDR3 contains 16 residues. CDR1 is SGHDN and CDR2 is FVKESK in the germline V gene. The CDR3 loop reads CASSQVRGARNEKLFF. CDR3 in DNA: TGTGCCAGCAGCCAAGTTAGAGGGGCCCGAAATGAAAAACTGTTTTTT.

The genes are TRBV29-1 and TRBJ2-2; perhaps D is TRBD1 or TRBD2 (6 bases each). CDR1 is SQVTM, CDR2 ANQGSEA, per germline. This CDR3 contains 18 residues. V gave up 1 base and J gave up 3 bases, with 21 bases separating them. CDR3: CSVEGRGGTPEHTGELFF. As DNA, the CDR3 is TGCAGCGTTGAAGGCCGAGGAGGGACACCTGAGCACACCGGGGAGCTGTTTTTT.